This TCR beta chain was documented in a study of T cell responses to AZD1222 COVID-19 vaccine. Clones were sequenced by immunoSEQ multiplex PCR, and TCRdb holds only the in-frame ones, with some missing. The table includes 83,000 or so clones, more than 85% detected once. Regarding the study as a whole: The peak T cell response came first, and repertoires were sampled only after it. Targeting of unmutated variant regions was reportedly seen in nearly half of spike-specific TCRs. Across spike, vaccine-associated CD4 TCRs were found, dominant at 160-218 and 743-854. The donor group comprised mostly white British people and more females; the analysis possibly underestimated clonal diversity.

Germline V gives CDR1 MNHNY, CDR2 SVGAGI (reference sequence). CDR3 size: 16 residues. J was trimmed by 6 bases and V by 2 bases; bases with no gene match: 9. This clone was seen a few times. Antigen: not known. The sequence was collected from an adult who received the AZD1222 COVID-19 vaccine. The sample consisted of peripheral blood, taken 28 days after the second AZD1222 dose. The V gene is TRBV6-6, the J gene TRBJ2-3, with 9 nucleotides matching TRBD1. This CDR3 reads CASSYSHRGHRDTQYF. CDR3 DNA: TGTGCCAGCAGTTACAGTCACAGGGGGCATAGGGATACGCAGTATTTT.